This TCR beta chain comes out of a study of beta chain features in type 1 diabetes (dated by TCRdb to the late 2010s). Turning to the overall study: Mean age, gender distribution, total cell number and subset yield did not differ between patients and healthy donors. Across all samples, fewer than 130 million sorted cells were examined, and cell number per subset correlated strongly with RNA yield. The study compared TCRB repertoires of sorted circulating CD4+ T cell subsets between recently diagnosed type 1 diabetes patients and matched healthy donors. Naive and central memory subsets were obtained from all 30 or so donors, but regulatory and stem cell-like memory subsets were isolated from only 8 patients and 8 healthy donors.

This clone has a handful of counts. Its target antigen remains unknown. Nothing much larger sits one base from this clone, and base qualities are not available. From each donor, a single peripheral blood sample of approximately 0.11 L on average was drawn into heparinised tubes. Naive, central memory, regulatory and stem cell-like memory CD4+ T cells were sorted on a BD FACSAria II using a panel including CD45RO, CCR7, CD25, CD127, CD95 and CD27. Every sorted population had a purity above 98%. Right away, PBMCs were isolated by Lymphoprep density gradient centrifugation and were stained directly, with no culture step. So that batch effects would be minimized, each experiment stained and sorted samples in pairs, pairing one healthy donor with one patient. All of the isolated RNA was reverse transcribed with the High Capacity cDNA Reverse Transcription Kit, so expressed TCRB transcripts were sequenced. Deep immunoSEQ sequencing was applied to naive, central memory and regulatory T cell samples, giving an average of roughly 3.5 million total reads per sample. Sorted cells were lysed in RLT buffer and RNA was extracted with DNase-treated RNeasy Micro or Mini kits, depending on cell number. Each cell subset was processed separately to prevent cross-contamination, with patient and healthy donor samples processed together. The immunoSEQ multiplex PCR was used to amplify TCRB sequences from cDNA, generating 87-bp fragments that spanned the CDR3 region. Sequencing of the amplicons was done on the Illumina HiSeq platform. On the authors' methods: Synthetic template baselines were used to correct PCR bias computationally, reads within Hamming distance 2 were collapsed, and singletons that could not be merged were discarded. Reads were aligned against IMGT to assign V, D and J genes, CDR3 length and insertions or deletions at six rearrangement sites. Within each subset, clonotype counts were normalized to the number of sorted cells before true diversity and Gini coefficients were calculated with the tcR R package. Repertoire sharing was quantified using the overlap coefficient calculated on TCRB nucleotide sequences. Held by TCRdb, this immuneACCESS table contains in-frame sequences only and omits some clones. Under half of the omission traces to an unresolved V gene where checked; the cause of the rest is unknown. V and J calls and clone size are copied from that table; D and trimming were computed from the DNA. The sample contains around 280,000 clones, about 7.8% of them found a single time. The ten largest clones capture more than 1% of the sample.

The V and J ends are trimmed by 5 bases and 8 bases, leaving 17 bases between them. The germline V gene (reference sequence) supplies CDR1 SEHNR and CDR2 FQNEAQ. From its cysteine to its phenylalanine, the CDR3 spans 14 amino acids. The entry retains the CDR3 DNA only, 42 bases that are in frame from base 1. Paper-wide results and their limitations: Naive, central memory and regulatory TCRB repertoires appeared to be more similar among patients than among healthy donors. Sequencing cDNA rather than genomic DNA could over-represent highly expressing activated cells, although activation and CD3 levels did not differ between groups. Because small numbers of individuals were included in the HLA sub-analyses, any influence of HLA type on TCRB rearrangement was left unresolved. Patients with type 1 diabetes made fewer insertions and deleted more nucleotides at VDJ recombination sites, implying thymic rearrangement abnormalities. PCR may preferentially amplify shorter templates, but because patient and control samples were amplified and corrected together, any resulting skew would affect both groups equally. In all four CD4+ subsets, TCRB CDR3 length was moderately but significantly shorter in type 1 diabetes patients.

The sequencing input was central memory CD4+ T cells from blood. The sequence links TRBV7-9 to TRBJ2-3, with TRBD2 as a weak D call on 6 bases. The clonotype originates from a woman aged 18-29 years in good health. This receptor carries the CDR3 CASSPAGKLTTQYF. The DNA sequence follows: TGTGCCAGCAGCCCGGCGGGGAAACTTACTACGCAGTATTTT.